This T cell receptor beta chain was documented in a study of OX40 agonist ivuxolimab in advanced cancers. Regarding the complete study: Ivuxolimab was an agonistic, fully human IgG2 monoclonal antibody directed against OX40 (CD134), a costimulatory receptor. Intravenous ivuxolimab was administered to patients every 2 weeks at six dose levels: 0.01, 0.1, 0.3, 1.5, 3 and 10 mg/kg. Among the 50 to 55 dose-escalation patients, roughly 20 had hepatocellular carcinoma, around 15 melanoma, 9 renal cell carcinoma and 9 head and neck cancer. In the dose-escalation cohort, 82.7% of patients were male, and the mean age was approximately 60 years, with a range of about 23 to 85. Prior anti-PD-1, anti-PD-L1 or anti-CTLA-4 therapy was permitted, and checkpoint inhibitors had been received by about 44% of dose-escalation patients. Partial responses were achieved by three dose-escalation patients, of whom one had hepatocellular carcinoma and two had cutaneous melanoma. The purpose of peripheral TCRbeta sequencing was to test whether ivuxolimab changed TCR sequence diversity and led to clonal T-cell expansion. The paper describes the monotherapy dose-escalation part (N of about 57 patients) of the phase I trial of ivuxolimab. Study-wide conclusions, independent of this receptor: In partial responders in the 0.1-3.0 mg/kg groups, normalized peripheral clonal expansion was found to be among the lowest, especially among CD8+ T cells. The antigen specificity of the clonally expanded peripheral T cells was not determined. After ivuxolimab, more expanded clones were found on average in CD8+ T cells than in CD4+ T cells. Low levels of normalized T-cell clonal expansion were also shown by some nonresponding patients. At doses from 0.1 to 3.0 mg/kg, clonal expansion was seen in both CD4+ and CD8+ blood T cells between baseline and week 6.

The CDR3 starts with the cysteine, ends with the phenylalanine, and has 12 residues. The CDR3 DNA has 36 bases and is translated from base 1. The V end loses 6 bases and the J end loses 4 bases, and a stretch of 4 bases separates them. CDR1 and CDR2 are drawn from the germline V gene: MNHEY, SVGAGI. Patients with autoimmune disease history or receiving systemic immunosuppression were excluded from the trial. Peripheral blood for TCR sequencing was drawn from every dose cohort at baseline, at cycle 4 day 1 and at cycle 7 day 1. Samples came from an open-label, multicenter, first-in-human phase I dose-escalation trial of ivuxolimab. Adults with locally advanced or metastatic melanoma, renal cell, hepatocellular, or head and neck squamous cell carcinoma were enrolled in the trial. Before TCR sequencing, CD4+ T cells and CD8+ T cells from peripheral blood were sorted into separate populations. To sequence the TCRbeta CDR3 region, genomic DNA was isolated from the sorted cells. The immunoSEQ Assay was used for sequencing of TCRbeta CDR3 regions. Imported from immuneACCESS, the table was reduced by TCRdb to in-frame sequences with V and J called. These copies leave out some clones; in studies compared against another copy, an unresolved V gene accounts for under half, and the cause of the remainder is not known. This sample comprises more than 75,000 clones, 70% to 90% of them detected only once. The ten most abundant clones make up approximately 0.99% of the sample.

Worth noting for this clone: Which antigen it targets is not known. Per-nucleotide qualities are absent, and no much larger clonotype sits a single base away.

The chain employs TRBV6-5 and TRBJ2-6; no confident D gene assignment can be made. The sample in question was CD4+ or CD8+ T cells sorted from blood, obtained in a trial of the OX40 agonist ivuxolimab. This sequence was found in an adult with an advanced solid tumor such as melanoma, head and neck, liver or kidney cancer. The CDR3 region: CASRTGANVLTF. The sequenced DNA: TGTGCCAGCAGAACGGGGGCCAACGTCCTGACTTTC.